This TCR beta chain was captured in a study of shared clonotypes between healthy human individuals. Background on the study: The study used three CD4 naive, three CD4 memory, two CD8 naive and one CD8 memory plate per donor.

General study findings and limits: Estimated clonotype richness was generally higher in naive than memory subsets.

This clone appeared once. Antigen: not known. Only in-frame clones appear in the TCRdb table, and some are missing; sequencing was by immunoSEQ multiplex PCR. This table holds some 2,500,000 clones, less than 95% found once. Trimming took 4 bases from V and 0 from J; bases not matched to a gene: 7. Germline lookup yields CDR1 SGHNT and CDR2 YYREEE (reference sequence). The CDR3 is made up of 16 amino acids. This TCR derives from a man aged 18-30 years in good health. Some clones in this sample may be carry-over from other donors' samples. The source material was naive CD4+ T cells from PBMCs. Subset here: CD45RA+ positively selected. The J gene is TRBJ2-3, the V gene TRBV5-4; TRBD2 aligns across 8 bases. CDR3 sequence reads: CASSRGGWGSTDTQYF. As DNA, the CDR3 is TGTGCCAGCAGCCGGGGGGGATGGGGAAGCACAGATACGCAGTATTTT.